A single sample gave rise to the 20 T cell receptor beta chains below, sequenced in a study of identical twins. One entry per CDR3 protein, called by TCRdb with MiXCR from the 5' RACE reads. The sample holds about 570,000 distinct CDR3 sequences, around a tenth seen once. The sample was also reused in another study, on yellow fever vaccine responses in identical twins.

Material: PBMCs. Receptors originate from a woman between 18 and 29 years old in good health.

This clonotype was recorded many times. The V and J genes are TRBV5-1 and TRBJ2-1; 9 bases match TRBD2. Per the germline V gene, CDR1 is SGHRS and CDR2 is YFSETQ. This CDR3 contains 16 residues. Losses at the gene ends were 4 bases for V and 3 bases for J; bases not matched to a gene: 8. The CDR3 spells CASSLGLAGDYNEQFF. The CDR3 DNA is TGCGCCAGCAGCCTGGGACTAGCTGGCGACTACAATGAGCAGTTCTTC.

This clonotype turned up a few times. CDR3 loop: CASSFGAGAEKLFF. CDR3 sequence (DNA): TGTGCCAGCAGTTTTGGGGCCGGGGCTGAAAAACTGTTTTTT. The gene calls are TRBV12-3 or TRBV12-4 and TRBJ1-4; tentatively, D is TRBD1 (5 bases). The CDR3 has 14 amino acids. V lost 3 bases, J lost 7 bases, and 12 bases lay in between.

The CDR3 protein is CASSLTRRRTSTDTQYF. CDR3 DNA: TGTGCCAGCAGCTTAACACGTCGGCGGACTAGCACAGATACGCAGTATTTT. The rearrangement uses TRBV7-2 and TRBJ2-3; the D gene is possibly TRBD2 (5 bases). The CDR3 runs 17 residues. The germline gives CDR1 SGHTA, CDR2 FQGNSA. Trimming removed 2 bases at V and 0 bases at J, with 15 bases between.

The V and J genes are TRBV4-1 and TRBJ2-3; possible D gene TRBD1, 6 bases. V was trimmed by 0 bases and J by 0 bases, leaving 13 bases between them. CDR3 length: 17 amino acids. From germline, CDR1 is MGHRA and CDR2 YSYEKL. The CDR3 sequence: CASSQDQVGASTDTQYF. CDR3 DNA: TGCGCCAGCAGCCAAGATCAGGTGGGGGCTAGCACAGATACGCAGTATTTT.

The chain carries TRBV5-6 and TRBJ2-1; TRBD2 aligns across 10 bases. The trim removed 5 bases at V and 5 bases at J, leaving 10 bases unmatched. CDR1 and CDR2 from the germline V gene are SGHDT and YYEEEE. This CDR3 contains 16 residues. CDR3 bases: TGTGCCAGCAGTTTTTATAGCGGGGGGCGCCACAATGAGCAGTTCTTC. Encoded protein: CASSFYSGGRHNEQFF.

V gene TRBV28 combines with J gene TRBJ2-1; D is perhaps TRBD2 (6 bases). The CDR3 extends over 13 amino acids. The V end was cut by 4 bases, the J end by 9 bases, with 13 bases between. Germline CDR1 is MDHEN and CDR2 is SYDVKM. CDR3 protein: CASSSAGLGEQFF. The CDR3 bases are TGTGCCAGCAGTTCCGCGGGGCTCGGTGAGCAGTTCTTC.

The V call is TRBV7-9, the J call TRBJ1-5, with no clear D. The CDR3 sequence is 15 residues long. Germline V lookup: CDR1 SEHNR, CDR2 FQNEAQ (reference sequence). V gave up 0 bases and J gave up 6 bases, with 12 bases separating them. CDR3 DNA sequence: TGTGCCAGCAGCTTAGCAGGAGCGACCAGTCAGCCCCAGCATTTT. Encoded protein: CASSLAGATSQPQHF.

This clonotype was seen only a few times. This chain links TRBV20-1 with TRBJ1-2; D remains unclear. The CDR3 is made up of 13 amino acids. Germline V CDR1 and CDR2: DFQATT, SNEGSKA (reference sequence). V lost 3 bases, J lost 7 bases, and 15 bases lay in between. The CDR3 here is CSARVMRVGGYTF. The CDR3 DNA sequence: TGCAGTGCTAGGGTTATGAGGGTTGGTGGCTACACCTTC.

This clonotype occurred a few times. The genes are TRBV7-2 and TRBJ2-3; 8 bases agree with TRBD2. Germline V gene data show CDR1 as SGHTA and CDR2 as FQGNSA. With V trimmed by 7 bases and J by 1 base, 7 bases remained unmatched. There are 15 residues in the CDR3. Written as DNA, the CDR3 is TGTGCCAGCACTCCGGGGGGGGCCCGCACAGATACGCAGTATTTT. It specifies CASTPGGARTDTQYF.

V is TRBV7-2 and J is TRBJ2-7, with a tentative D call TRBD1 (6 bases). This CDR3 is 14 amino acids long. Trimming removed 3 bases from V and 4 bases from J, with 13 bases in between. Per germline, CDR1 SGHTA and CDR2 FQGNSA. The CDR3 bases are TGTGCCAGCAGCTTCTGGACAGACCAATACGAGCAGTACTTC. This sequence encodes CASSFWTDQYEQYF.

This clonotype has a handful of counts. The chain joins TRBV7-2 to TRBJ2-5; maybe TRBD2 (5 bases). Germline V gene data show CDR1 as SGHTA and CDR2 as FQGNSA. V shed 3 bases and J shed 1 base, with 12 bases lying between them. This CDR3 has 15 amino acids. CDR3 DNA sequence: TGTGCCAGCAGCTTTCAACTAGGTCGCCAAGAGACCCAGTACTTC. Translation: CASSFQLGRQETQYF.

The chain couples TRBV6-6 to TRBJ1-5; D unclear. Germline lookup yields CDR1 MNHNY and CDR2 SVGAGI (reference sequence). V lost 2 bases, J lost 11 bases, and 10 bases lay in between. The CDR3 runs 12 residues. The chain's CDR3 is CASSYERETQHF. The CDR3 coding sequence is TGTGCCAGCAGTTACGAGCGGGAGACCCAGCATTTT.

The chain combines TRBV20-1 with TRBJ2-1; 10 positions agree with TRBD2. From germline, CDR1 is DFQATT and CDR2 SNEGSKA (reference sequence). The CDR3 consists of 19 residues. V lost 0 bases to trimming and J lost 6 bases; unmatched junction nucleotides: 17. In DNA, the CDR3 is TGCAGTGCTAGAGAGAAGTTAGCCGGCCTAGCGGGGGCCCCCAATGAGCAGTTCTTC. It specifies CSAREKLAGLAGAPNEQFF.

This chain's CDR3 is CATSPRRGARSSYNEQFF. CDR3 DNA sequence: TGTGCCACCAGCCCTAGGAGGGGGGCTCGGAGCTCCTACAATGAGCAGTTCTTC. This chain connects TRBV15 to TRBJ2-1, with D perhaps assigned TRBD1 or TRBD2 (6 bases each). The length of the CDR3 is 18 residues. CDR1 and CDR2 from the germline V gene are LNHNV and YYDKDF (reference sequence). V was trimmed by 5 bases and J by 0 bases, leaving 20 bases between them.

This clonotype showed up just a few times. The chain is built from TRBV11-2 and TRBJ2-3; D is perhaps TRBD1 (5 bases). Germline loops: CDR1 SGHAT, CDR2 FQNNGV. V was trimmed by 6 bases and J by 1 base, leaving 17 bases between them. The CDR3 is 16 residues long. The CDR3 region is CASSLRPGRGTDTQYF. CDR3 in DNA: TGTGCCAGCAGTCTTCGACCGGGCAGGGGCACAGATACGCAGTATTTT.

A few counts support this clonotype. This rearrangement joins TRBV2 to TRBJ2-7; 8 positions agree with TRBD1. CDR3 length equals 16 residues. The germline CDR1 and CDR2 sequences are SNHLY and FYNNEI. With 5 bases clipped from V and 2 bases from J, the junction kept 11 bases outside the gene matches. CDR3 in amino acids: CASSPWEAGGPYEQYF. Here the CDR3 DNA reads TGTGCCAGCAGTCCGTGGGAGGCAGGGGGCCCCTACGAGCAGTACTTC.

The genes are TRBV4-3 and TRBJ1-4, with D uncertain. The length of the CDR3 is 14 residues. V lost 4 bases and J 3 bases, leaving 9 bases between the germline ends. The germline V gene has CDR1 LGHNA and CDR2 YSLEER. This chain's CDR3 is CASSPFLANEKLFF. The CDR3 region has the DNA TGCGCCAGCAGCCCCTTCTTAGCTAATGAAAAACTGTTTTTT.

This clonotype has ten or more counts. This chain uses TRBV25-1 with TRBJ1-2; tentative D call: TRBD1 (5 bases). V was trimmed by 2 bases and J by 7 bases, leaving 20 bases between them. This CDR3 is built from 16 residues. Germline CDR1 and CDR2: MGHDK and SYGVNS. The CDR3 reads CASSEPGTAQERGYTF. CDR3 sequence (DNA): TGTGCCAGCAGTGAACCCGGGACTGCACAGGAGCGTGGCTACACCTTC.

The rearrangement uses TRBV19 and TRBJ2-1, with 12 bases lining up with TRBD2. The CDR3 has 15 residues. After removal of 3 bases from V and 6 bases from J, the junction contained 3 bases not matched to a gene. Looked up from germline, CDR1 is LNHDA and CDR2 is SQIVND (reference sequence). The DNA for the CDR3 is TGTGCCAGTAGTATGCTAGCGGGGGGGCCCAATGAGCAGTTCTTC. Its translation is CASSMLAGGPNEQFF.

This clonotype was seen only a few times. The chain carries TRBV6-4 and TRBJ2-6, with D unresolved. Germline CDR1 and CDR2: MRHNA and SNTAGT. V was clipped by 0 bases and J by 4 bases, with 7 bases between them. This CDR3 is 15 amino acids long. The CDR3 sequence is CASSDSSTGANVLTF. The CDR3, as DNA: TGTGCCAGCAGTGACTCCAGCACCGGGGCCAACGTCCTGACTTTC.